This T cell receptor beta chain was recorded in a study of T cells in localized non-small cell lung cancer. Libraries were prepared by immunoSEQ multiplex PCR; TCRdb keeps only in-frame clonotypes and omits some of them. This sample has around 19,000 clones, with over 80% found just once. A remark on this clone: The antigen is undetermined.

This CDR3 is built from 14 residues. Trimming removed 1 base at V and 1 base at J, with 7 bases between. CDR1 is SEHNR and CDR2 is FQNEAQ in the germline V gene (reference sequence). Findings and caveats of the study: Adjacent uninvolved lung tissue had the highest T cell clonality, exceeding tumor. Adjacent lung had a median approximately 57 of the 100 largest tumor clones. Density of T cells in blood, when higher, went with longer overall survival.

The receptor comes from a woman aged 40-75 years with stage I lung adenocarcinoma. The sequenced sample was peripheral blood, obtained before any cancer treatment. The chain is built from TRBV7-9 and TRBJ1-1; TRBD1 is a possible D gene (6 bases). The chain's CDR3 is CASSLGQENTEAFF. The CDR3 DNA sequence: TGTGCCAGCAGCTTAGGACAGGAGAACACTGAAGCTTTCTTT.